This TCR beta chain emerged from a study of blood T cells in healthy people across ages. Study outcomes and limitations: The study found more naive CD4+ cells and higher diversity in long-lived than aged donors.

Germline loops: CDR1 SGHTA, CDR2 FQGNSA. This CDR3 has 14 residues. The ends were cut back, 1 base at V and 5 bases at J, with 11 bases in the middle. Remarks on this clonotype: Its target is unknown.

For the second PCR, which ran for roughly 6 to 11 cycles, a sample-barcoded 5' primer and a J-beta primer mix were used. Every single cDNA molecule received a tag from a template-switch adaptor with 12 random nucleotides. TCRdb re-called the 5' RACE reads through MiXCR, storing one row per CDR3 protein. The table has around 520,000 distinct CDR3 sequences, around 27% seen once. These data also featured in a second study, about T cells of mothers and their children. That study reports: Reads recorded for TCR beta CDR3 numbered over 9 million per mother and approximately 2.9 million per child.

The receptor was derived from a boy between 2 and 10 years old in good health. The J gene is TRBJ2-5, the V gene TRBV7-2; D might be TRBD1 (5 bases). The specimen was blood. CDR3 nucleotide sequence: TGTGCCAGCAGCTTAGTAATTTGGGGCGAGACCCAGTACTTC. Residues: CASSLVIWGETQYF. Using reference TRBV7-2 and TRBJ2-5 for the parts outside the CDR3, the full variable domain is GAGVSQSPSNKVTEKGKDVELRCDPISGHTALYWYRQSLGQGLEFLIYFQGNSAPDKSGLPSDRFSAERTGGSVSTLTIQRTQQEDSAVYLCASSLVIWGETQYFGPGTRLLVL.